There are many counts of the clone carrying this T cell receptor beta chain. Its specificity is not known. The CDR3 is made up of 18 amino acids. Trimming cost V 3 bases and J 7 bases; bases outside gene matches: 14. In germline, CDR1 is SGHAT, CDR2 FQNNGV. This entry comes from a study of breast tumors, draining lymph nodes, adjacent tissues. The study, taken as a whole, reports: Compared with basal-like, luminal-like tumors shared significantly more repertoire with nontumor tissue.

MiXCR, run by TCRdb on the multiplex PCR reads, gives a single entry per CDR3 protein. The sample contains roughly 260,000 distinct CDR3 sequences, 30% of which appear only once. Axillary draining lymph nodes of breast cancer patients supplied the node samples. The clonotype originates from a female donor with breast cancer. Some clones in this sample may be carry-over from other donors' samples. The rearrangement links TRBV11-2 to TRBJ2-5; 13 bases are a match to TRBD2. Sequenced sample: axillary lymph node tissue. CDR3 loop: CASSFRTSGSVLRRTQYF. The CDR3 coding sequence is TGTGCCAGCAGCTTCAGGACTAGCGGGAGTGTTTTACGGCGGACCCAGTACTTC. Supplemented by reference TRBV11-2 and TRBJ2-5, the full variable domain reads EAGVAQSPRYKIIEKRQSVAFWCNPISGHATLYWYQQILGQGPKLLIQFQNNGVVDDSQLPKDRFSAERLKGVDSTLKIQPAKLEDSAVYLCASSFRTSGSVLRRTQYFGPGTRLLVL.